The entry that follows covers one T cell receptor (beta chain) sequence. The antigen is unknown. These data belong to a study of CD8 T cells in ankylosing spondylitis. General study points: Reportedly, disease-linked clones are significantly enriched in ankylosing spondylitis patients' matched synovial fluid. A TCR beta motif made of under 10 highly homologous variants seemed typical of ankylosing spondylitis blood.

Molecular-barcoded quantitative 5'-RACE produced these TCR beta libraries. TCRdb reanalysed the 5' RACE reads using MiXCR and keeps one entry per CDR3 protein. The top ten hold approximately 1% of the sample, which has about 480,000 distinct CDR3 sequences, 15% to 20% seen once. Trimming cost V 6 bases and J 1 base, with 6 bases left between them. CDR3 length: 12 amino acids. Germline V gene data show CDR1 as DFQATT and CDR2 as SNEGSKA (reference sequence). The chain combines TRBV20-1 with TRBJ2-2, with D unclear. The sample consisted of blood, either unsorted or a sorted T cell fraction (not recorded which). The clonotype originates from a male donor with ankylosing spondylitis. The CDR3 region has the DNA TGCAGTGCACCCGGGAACACCGGGGAGCTGTTTTTT. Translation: CSAPGNTGELFF.